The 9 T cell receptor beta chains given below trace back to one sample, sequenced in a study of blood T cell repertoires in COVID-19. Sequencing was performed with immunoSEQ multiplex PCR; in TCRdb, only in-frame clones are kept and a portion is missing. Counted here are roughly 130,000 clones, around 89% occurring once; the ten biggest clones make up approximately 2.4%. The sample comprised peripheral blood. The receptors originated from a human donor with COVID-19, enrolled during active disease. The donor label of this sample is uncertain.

The CDR3 reads CASRLQGAAGYTF. CDR3 nucleotides: TGTGCCAGCAGACTACAGGGGGCCGCTGGCTACACCTTC. The chain employs TRBV3-1 (or the pseudogene TRBV3-2) and TRBJ1-2, with TRBD1 matching over 9 bases. Germline V lookup: CDR1 LGHDT, CDR2 YNNKEL (reference sequence). The CDR3 covers 13 residues. V shed 6 bases and J 7 bases; nucleotides not matched to a gene: 6.

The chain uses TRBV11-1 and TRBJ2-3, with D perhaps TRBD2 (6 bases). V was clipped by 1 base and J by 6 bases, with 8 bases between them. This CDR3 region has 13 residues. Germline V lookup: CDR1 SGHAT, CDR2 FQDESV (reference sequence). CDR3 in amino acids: CASSLGGEDTQYF. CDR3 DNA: TGTGCCAGCAGCTTAGGGGGGGAGGATACGCAGTATTTT.

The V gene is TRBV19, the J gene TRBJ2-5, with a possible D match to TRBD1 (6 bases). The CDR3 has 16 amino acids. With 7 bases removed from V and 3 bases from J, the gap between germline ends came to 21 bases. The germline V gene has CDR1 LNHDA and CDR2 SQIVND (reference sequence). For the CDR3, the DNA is TGTGCCAGTACCCGCAGTTGGATGGGGGCCGAAGAGACCCAGTACTTC. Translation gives CASTRSWMGAEETQYF.

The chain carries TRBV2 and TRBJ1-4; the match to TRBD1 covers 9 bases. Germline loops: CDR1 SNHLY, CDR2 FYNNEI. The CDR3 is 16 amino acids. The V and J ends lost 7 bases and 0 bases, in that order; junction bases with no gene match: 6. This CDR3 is CASTDRGTPTNEKLFF. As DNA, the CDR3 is TGTGCCAGCACGGACAGGGGTACTCCAACTAATGAAAAACTGTTTTTT.

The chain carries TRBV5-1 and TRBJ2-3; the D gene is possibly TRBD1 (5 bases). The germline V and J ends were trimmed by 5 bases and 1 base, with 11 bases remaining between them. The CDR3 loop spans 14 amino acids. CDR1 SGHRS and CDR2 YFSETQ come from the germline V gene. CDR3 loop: CASRDARGTDTQYF. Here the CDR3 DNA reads TGCGCCAGCAGAGATGCCAGGGGCACAGATACGCAGTATTTT.

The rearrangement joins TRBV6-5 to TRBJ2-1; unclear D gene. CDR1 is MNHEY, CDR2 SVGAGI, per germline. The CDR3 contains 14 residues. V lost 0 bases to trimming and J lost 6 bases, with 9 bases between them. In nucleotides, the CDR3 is TGTGCCAGCAGTTACTCGATACGAGTCAATGAGCAGTTCTTC. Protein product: CASSYSIRVNEQFF.

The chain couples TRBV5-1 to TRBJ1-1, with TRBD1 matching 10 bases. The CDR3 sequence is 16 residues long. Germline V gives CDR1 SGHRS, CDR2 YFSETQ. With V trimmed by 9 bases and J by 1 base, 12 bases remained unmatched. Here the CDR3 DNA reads TGCGCCACTTCGGGACAGGGGCCTCCGGAGAACACTGAAGCTTTCTTT. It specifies CATSGQGPPENTEAFF.

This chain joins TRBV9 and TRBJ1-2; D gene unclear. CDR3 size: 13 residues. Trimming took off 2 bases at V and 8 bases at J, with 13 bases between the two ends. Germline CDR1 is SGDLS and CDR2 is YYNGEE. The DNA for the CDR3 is TGTGCCAGCAGCGTCCAGGTTTCCGAGGGCTACACCTTC. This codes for CASSVQVSEGYTF.

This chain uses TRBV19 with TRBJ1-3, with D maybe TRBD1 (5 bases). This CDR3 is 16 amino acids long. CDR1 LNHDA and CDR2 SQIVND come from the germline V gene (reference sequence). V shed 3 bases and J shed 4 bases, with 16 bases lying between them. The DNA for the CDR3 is TGTGCCAGTAGTATTGGCTGGGGCGAGGCCGGAAACACCATATATTTT. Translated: CASSIGWGEAGNTIYF.